The clone carrying this T cell receptor (beta chain) turned up a few times. Its antigen remains unidentified. Purified naive CD4+ T cells were depleted of CD25+ Tregs. After constant-region reverse-primer amplification, full-length variable regions underwent semi-nested PCR with Nested Universal Primer A. TCRdb passed the 5' RACE reads through MiXCR, listing each CDR3 protein once. The table shows tens of thousands of distinct CDR3 sequences, with around 28% occurring only once. There are 14 residues in the CDR3. V lost 7 bases, J lost 0 bases, and 16 bases lay in between. Germline V gene lookup returns CDR1 SQVTM and CDR2 ANQGSEA. Study-wide results and limits: Larger-cohort validation covered only one TCR beta V-J rearrangement. Tumor-infiltrating Treg TCR alpha and beta sequences overlapped most with tumor naive CD4+ T cells, then blood naive.

The gene calls are TRBV29-1 and TRBJ2-7; tentative D call: TRBD1 (6 bases). The TCR sequence derives from a female donor with breast cancer. Sample: naive CD4+ T cells sorted from blood. Regarding subset: naive CD4+ T cells, CD4+CD45RA+CD25-. The chain's CDR3 is CSAETGSSSYEQYF. CDR3 DNA: TGCAGCGCTGAGACAGGTTCTAGCTCCTACGAGCAGTACTTC.